These 7 T cell receptor beta chains originate from one sample sequenced in a study of identical twins. TCRdb fed the 5' RACE reads into MiXCR, producing one record per CDR3 protein. The sample lists 200,000 to 250,000 distinct CDR3 sequences, 6% to 9% seen once, with about 1.8% in the top ten. These same data were also listed under a study on yellow fever vaccine responses in identical twins.

The sample was memory (CD45RO+) T cells sorted from blood. These receptors all stem from a woman aged 18 to 35 in good health.

A few counts support this clonotype. The chain employs TRBV5-1 and TRBJ2-7; 11 positions agree with TRBD1. From germline, CDR1 is SGHRS and CDR2 YFSETQ. The V segment lost 4 bases and the J segment 6 bases; nucleotides outside the gene matches: 9. The CDR3 loop spans 15 amino acids. CDR3 protein: CASSVGQGGGGEQYF. The DNA of the CDR3 is TGCGCCAGCAGCGTGGGACAGGGGGGAGGAGGCGAGCAGTACTTC.

This sequence joins TRBV6-1 and TRBJ2-5; 8 bases fit TRBD2. Germline values: CDR1 MNHNS, CDR2 SASEGT. Trimming removed 2 bases from V and 0 bases from J; junction bases left unmatched: 5. CDR3 size: 16 residues. This chain's CDR3 is CASSEIAGKYQETQYF. The CDR3 region has the DNA TGTGCCAGCAGTGAAATAGCGGGAAAGTACCAAGAGACCCAGTACTTC.

This clonotype turned up a few times. The chain is built from TRBV6-1 and TRBJ1-5; no reliable D call. Trimming stripped 6 bases from V and 5 bases from J, with 11 bases between. The CDR3 totals 13 residues. Germline V CDR1 and CDR2: MNHNS, SASEGT. The CDR3 DNA reads TGTGCCAGCAGCCGATCCCGCGATCAGCCCCAGCATTTT. As protein: CASSRSRDQPQHF.

This clonotype was recorded many times. The V and J genes are TRBV20-1 and TRBJ2-3; D unclear. The V gene's germline CDR1 is DFQATT and CDR2 SNEGSKA (reference sequence). CDR3 length: 14 residues. V was shortened by 4 bases and J by 1 base, with 12 bases between the two germline ends. DNA of the CDR3: TGCAGTGCTACCCGACCACTTGGCACAGATACGCAGTATTTT. This translates into CSATRPLGTDTQYF.

Details on this clonotype: It may be a read error: a sequence one base away is much more abundant. The gene calls are TRBV12-3 or TRBV12-4 and TRBJ2-5; D is ambiguous. Trimming stripped 1 base from V and 0 bases from J, with 6 bases between. The CDR3 totals 14 residues. CDR3 sequence: CASSLGSNQETQYF. CDR3 in DNA: TGTGCCAGCAGTTTAGGGTCAAACCAAGAGACCCAGTACTTC.

Only a few counts were recorded for this clonotype. The chain has TRBV14 and TRBJ1-1; D is unresolved. Trimming stripped 0 bases from V and 2 bases from J, with 7 bases between. The CDR3 covers 14 residues. Germline-derived CDR1 and CDR2 are SGHDN and FVKESK. The CDR3 here is CASSQDRRNTEAFF. DNA for the CDR3: TGTGCCAGCAGCCAAGATCGGCGTAACACTGAAGCTTTCTTT.

The sample holds many counts of this clonotype. The chain employs TRBV6-1 and TRBJ2-4; 7 positions agree with TRBD1. The J segment lost 1 base and the V segment lost 8 bases, leaving 11 bases of the junction unmatched. The CDR3 sequence is 16 residues long. Germline V lookup: CDR1 MNHNS, CDR2 SASEGT. The CDR3 bases are TGTGCCAGCTCTATCCCTACGACAGGGGCCAAAAACATTCAGTACTTC. It encodes CASSIPTTGAKNIQYF.